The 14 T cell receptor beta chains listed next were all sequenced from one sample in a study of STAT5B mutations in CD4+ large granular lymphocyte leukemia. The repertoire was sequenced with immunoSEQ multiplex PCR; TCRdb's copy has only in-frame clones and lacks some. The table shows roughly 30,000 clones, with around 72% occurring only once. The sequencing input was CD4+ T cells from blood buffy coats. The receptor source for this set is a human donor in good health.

The CDR3: CASSSWGGEVTEAFF. DNA of the CDR3: TGTGCCAGCAGTTCCTGGGGGGGAGAGGTCACTGAAGCTTTCTTT. The rearrangement uses TRBV5-5 and TRBJ1-1; TRBD1 might be the D (5 bases). V was trimmed by 5 bases and J by 4 bases, leaving 18 bases between them. CDR1 is SGHKS and CDR2 is YYEKEE in the germline V gene (reference sequence). The CDR3 is made up of 15 amino acids. Full variable domain (rest looked up from reference TRBV5-5 and TRBJ1-1): DAGVTQSPTHLIKTRGQQVTLRCSPISGHKSVSWYQQVLGQGPQFIFQYYEKEERGRGNFPDRFSARQFPNYSSELNVNALLLGDSALYLCASSSWGGEVTEAFFGQGTRLTVV.

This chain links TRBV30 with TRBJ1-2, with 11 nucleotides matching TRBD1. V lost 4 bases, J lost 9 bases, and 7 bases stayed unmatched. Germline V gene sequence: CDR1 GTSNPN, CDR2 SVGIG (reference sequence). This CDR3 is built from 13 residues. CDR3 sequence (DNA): TGTGCCTGGACTCGGACAGGGGGCCTAAGCTACACCTTC. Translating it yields CAWTRTGGLSYTF.

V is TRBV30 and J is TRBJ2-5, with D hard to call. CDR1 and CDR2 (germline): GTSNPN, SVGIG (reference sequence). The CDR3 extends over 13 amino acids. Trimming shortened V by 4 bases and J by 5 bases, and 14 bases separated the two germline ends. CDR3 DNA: TGTGCCTGGATCCCCCCATTCCGGGAGACCCAGTACTTC. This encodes CAWIPPFRETQYF. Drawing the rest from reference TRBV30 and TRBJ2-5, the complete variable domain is SQTIHQWPATLVQPVGSPLSLECTVEGTSNPNLYWYRQAAGRGLQLLFYSVGIGQISSEVPQNLSASRPQDRQFILSSKKLLLSDSGFYLCAWIPPFRETQYFGPGTRLLVL.

CDR3: CASSPWSSGDRDTQYF. CDR3 nucleotide sequence: TGTGCCAGCAGCCCTTGGTCGAGCGGGGATCGAGATACGCAGTATTTT. The V and J genes are TRBV7-8 and TRBJ2-3; 7 bases line up with TRBD2. Trimming at V came to 5 bases and at J to 5 bases, leaving 13 bases not matched to a gene. This CDR3 comprises 16 residues. Per the germline V gene, CDR1 is SGHVS and CDR2 is FQNEAQ. The full variable domain, rest sourced from reference TRBV7-8 and TRBJ2-3, is GAGVSQSPRYKVAKRGQDVALRCDPISGHVSLFWYQQALGQGPEFLTYFQNEAQLDKSGLPSDRFFAERPEGSVSTLKIQRTQQEDSAVYLCASSPWSSGDRDTQYFGPGTRLTVL.

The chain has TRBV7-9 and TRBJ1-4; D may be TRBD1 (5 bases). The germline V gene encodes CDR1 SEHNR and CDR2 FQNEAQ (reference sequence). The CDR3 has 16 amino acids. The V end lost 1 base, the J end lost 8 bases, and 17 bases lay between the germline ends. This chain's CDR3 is CASSLGARGSEEKLFF. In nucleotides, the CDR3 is TGTGCCAGCAGCTTAGGGGCTAGGGGATCAGAAGAAAAACTGTTTTTT.

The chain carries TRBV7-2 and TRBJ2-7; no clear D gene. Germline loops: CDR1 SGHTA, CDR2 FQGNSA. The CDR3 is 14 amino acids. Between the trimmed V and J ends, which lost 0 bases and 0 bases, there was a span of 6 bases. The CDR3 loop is CASSLALTSYEQYF. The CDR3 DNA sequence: TGTGCCAGCAGCTTAGCGCTCACCTCCTACGAGCAGTACTTC.

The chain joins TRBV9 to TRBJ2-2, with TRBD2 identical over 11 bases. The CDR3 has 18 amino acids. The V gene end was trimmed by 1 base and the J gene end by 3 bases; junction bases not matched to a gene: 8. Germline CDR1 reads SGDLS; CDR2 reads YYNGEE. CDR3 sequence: CASSVKLAGGTYTGELFF. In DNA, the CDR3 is TGTGCCAGCAGCGTAAAGCTAGCGGGGGGTACCTACACCGGGGAGCTGTTTTTT.

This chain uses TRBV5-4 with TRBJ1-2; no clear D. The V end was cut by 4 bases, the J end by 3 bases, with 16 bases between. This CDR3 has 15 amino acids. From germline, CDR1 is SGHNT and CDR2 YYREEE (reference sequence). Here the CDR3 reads CASSTPREGDYGYTF. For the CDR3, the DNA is TGTGCCAGCAGCACCCCCCGGGAGGGAGACTATGGCTACACCTTC.

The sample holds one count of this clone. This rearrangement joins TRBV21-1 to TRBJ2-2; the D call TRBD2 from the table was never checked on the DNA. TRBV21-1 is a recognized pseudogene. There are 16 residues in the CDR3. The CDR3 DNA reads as TGTGCCGAGGATGGACGGGGGGGAGCGAACACCGGGGAGCTGTTTTTT. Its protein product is CAEDGRGGANTGELFF.

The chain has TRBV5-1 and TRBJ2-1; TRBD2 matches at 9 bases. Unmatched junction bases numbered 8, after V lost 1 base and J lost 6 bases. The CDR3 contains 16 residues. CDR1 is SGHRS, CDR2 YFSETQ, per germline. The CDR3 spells CASSLSGGGAANEQFF. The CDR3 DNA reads TGCGCCAGCAGCTTGAGCGGCGGGGGGGCCGCCAATGAGCAGTTCTTC.

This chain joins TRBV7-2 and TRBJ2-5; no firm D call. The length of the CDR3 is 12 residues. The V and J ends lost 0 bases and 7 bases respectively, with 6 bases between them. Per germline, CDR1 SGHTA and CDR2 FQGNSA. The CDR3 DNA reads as TGTGCCAGCAGCTTAGCTCTTGGGACCCAGTACTTC. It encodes CASSLALGTQYF.

As DNA, the CDR3 is TGTGCCAGCAGCCCCGGAGATAGCGGGGGGAACCAAGAGACCCAGTACTTC. This sequence encodes CASSPGDSGGNQETQYF. V usage is TRBV7-3 and J usage is TRBJ2-5, with 10 bases matching TRBD2. The germline V gene has CDR1 SGHTA and CDR2 FQGTGA. The CDR3 sequence is 17 residues long. The trim removed 5 bases at V and 0 bases at J, leaving 9 bases unmatched.

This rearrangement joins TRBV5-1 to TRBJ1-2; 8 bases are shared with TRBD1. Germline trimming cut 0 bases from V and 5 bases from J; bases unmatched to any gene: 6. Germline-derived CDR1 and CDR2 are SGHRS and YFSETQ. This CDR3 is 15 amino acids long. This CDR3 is CASSLGSTGGYGYTF. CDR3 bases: TGCGCCAGCAGCTTGGGATCCACAGGGGGATATGGCTACACCTTC.

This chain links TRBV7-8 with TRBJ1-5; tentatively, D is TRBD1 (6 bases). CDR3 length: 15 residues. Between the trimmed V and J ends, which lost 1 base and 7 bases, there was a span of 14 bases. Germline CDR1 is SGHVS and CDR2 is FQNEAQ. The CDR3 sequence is CASSLGGGLEQPQHF. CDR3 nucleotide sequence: TGTGCCAGCAGCTTAGGAGGGGGACTGGAACAGCCCCAGCATTTT.